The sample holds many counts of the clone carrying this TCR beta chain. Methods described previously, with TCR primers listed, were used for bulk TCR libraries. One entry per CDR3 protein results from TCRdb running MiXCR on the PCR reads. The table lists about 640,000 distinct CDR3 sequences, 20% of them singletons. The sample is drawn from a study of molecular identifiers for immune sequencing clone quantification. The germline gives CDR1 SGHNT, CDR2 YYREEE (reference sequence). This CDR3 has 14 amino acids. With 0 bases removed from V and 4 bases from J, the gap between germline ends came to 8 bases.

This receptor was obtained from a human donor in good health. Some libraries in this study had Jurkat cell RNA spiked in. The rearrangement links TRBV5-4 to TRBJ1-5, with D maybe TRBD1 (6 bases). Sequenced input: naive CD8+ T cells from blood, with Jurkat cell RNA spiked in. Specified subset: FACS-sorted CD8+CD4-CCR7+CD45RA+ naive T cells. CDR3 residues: CASSLAGENQPQHF. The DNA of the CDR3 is TGTGCCAGCAGCTTGGCAGGGGAGAATCAGCCCCAGCATTTT.